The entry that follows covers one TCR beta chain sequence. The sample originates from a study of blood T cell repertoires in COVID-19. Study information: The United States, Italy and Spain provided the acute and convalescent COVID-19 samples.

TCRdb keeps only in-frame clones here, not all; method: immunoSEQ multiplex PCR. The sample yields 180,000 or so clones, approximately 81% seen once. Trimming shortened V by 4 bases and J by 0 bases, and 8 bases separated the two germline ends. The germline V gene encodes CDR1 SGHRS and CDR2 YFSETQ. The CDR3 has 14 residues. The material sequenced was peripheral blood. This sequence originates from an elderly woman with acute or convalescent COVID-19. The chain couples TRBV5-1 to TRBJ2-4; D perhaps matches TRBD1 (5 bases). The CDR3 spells CASSPGQAKNIQYF. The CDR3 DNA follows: TGCGCCAGCAGCCCAGGGCAAGCCAAAAACATTCAGTACTTC. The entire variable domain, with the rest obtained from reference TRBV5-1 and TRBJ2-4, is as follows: KAGVTQTPRYLIKTRGQQVTLSCSPISGHRSVSWYQQTPGQGLQFLFEYFSETQRNKGNFPGRFSGRQFSNSRSEMNVSTLELGDSALYLCASSPGQAKNIQYFGAGTRLSVL.